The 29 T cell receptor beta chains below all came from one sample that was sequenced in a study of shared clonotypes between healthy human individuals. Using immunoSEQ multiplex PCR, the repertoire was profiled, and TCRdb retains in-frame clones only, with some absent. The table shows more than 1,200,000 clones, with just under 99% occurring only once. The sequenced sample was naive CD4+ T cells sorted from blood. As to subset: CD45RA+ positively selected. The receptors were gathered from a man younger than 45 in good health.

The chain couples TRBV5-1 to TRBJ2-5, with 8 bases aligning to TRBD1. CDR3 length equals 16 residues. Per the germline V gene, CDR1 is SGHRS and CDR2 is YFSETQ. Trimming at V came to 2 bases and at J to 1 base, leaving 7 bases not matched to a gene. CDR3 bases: TGCGCCAGCAGCTTCTTCAGGGGGCTCGGCCAAGAGACCCAGTACTTC. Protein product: CASSFFRGLGQETQYF. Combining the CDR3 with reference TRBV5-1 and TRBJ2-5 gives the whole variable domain KAGVTQTPRYLIKTRGQQVTLSCSPISGHRSVSWYQQTPGQGLQFLFEYFSETQRNKGNFPGRFSGRQFSNSRSEMNVSTLELGDSALYLCASSFFRGLGQETQYFGPGTRLLVL.

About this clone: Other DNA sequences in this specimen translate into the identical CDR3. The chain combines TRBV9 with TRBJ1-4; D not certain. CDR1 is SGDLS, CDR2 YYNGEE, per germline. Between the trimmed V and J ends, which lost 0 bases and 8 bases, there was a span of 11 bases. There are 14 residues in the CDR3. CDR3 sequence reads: CASSVGVGGEKLFF. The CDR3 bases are TGTGCCAGCAGCGTAGGGGTAGGAGGAGAAAAACTGTTTTTT. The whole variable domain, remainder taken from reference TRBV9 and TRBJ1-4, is DSGVTQTPKHLITATGQRVTLRCSPRSGDLSVYWYQQSLDQGLQFLIQYYNGEERAKGNILERFSAQQFPDLHSELNLSSLELGDSALYFCASSVGVGGEKLFFGSGTQLSVL.

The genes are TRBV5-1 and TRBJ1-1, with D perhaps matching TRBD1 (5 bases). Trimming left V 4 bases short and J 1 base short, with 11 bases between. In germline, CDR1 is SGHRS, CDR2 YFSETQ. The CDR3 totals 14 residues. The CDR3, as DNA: TGCGCCAGCAGCCCGACAGCCACGAACACTGAAGCTTTCTTT. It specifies CASSPTATNTEAFF. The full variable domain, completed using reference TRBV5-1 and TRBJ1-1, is KAGVTQTPRYLIKTRGQQVTLSCSPISGHRSVSWYQQTPGQGLQFLFEYFSETQRNKGNFPGRFSGRQFSNSRSEMNVSTLELGDSALYLCASSPTATNTEAFFGQGTRLTVV.

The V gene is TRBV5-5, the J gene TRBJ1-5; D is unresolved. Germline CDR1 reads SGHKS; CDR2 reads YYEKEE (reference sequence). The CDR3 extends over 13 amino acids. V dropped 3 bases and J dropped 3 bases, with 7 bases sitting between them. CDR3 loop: CASSSRPNQPQHF. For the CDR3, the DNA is TGTGCCAGCAGCTCCCGACCCAATCAGCCCCAGCATTTT.

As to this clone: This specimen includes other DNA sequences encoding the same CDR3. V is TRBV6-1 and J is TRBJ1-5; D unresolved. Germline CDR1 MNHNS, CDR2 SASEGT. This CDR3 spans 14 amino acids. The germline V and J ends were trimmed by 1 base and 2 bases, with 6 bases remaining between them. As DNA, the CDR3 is TGTGCCAGCAGTGAAGGGGCAGGCAATCAGCCCCAGCATTTT. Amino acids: CASSEGAGNQPQHF.

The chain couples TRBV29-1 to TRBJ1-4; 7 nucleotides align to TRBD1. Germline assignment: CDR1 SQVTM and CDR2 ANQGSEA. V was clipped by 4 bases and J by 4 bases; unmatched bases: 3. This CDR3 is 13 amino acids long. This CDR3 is CSVVGDSNEKLFF. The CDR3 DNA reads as TGCAGCGTTGTGGGGGACAGTAATGAAAAACTGTTTTTT.

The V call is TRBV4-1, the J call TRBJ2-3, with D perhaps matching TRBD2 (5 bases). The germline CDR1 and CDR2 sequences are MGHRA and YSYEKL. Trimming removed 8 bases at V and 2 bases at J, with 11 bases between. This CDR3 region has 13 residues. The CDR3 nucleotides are TGCGCCAGCGCCCAGCGGCCCACAGATACGCAGTATTTT. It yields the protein CASAQRPTDTQYF.

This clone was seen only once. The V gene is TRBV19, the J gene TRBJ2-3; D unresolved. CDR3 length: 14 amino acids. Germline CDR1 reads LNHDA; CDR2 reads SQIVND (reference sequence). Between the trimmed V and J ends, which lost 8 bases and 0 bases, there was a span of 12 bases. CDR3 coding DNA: TGTGCCAGTTGTGTGGAGATAAGCACAGATACGCAGTATTTT. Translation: CASCVEISTDTQYF. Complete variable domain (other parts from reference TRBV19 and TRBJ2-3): DGGITQSPKYLFRKEGQNVTLSCEQNLNHDAMYWYRQDPGQGLRLIYYSQIVNDFQKGDIAEGYSVSREKKESFPLTVTSAQKNPTAFYLCASCVEISTDTQYFGPGTRLTVL.

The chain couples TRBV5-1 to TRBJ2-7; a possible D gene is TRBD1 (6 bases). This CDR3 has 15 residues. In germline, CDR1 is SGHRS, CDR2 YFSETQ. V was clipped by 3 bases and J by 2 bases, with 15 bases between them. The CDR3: CASSSPDRPAYEQYF. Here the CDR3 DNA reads TGCGCCAGCAGCTCCCCCGACAGGCCCGCCTACGAGCAGTACTTC.

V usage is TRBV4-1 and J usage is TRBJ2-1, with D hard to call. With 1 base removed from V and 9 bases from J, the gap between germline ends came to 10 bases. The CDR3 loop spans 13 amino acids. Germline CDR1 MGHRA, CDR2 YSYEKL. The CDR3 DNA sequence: TGCGCCAGCAGCCAAGTGCAGACTGGTGAGCAGTTCTTC. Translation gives CASSQVQTGEQFF.

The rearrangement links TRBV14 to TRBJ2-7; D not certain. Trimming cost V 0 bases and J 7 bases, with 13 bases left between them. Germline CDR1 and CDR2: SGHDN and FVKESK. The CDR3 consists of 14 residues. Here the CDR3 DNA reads TGTGCCAGCAGCCAAGAGAAGATCCTGGGGGAGCAGTACTTC. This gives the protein CASSQEKILGEQYF. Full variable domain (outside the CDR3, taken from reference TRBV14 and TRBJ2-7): EAGVTQFPSHSVIEKGQTVTLRCDPISGHDNLYWYRRVMGKEIKFLLHFVKESKQDESGMPNNRFLAERTGGTYSTLKVQPAELEDSGVYFCASSQEKILGEQYFGPGTRLTVT.

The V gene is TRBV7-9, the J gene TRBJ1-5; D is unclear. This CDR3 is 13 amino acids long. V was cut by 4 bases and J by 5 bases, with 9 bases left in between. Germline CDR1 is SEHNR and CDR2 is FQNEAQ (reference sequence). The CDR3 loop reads CASSSVGDQPQHF. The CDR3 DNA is TGTGCCAGCAGCTCCGTTGGGGATCAGCCCCAGCATTTT.

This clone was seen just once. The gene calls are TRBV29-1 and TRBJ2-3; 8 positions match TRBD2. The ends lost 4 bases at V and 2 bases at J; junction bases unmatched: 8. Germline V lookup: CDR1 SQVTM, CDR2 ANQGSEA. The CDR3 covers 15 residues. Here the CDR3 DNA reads TGCAGCGTTGTGATAGCGGGAATATTCACAGATACGCAGTATTTT. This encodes CSVVIAGIFTDTQYF.

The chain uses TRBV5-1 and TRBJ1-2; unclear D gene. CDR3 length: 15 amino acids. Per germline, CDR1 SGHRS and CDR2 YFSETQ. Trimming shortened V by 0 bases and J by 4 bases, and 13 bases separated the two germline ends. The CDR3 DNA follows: TGCGCCAGCAGCTTGGAGAGGCCGGCGGGCTATGGCTACACCTTC. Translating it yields CASSLERPAGYGYTF.

The CDR3 sequence: CASSLGDYYTGELFF. The CDR3 region has the DNA TGTGCCAGCAGCTTAGGGGACTACTACACCGGGGAGCTGTTTTTT. The gene calls are TRBV7-9 and TRBJ2-2; 7 bases map to TRBD2. Germline V gene sequence: CDR1 SEHNR, CDR2 FQNEAQ (reference sequence). This CDR3 contains 15 residues. V shed 1 base and J 3 bases; nucleotides not matched to a gene: 2.

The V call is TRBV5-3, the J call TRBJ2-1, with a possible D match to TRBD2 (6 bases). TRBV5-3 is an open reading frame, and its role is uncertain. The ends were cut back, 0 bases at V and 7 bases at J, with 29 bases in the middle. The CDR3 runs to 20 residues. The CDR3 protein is CARSLGTQLSDGSRSNEQFF. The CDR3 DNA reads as TGTGCCAGAAGCTTGGGGACTCAACTCAGTGACGGGAGTAGGTCGAATGAGCAGTTCTTC.

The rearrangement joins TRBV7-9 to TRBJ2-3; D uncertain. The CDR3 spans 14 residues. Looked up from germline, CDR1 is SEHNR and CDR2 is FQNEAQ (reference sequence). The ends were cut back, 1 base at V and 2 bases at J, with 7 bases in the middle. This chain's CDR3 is CASSLVYPTDTQYF. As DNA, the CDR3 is TGTGCCAGCAGCTTAGTTTATCCCACAGATACGCAGTATTTT. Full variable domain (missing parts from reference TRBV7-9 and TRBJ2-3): DTGVSQNPRHKITKRGQNVTFRCDPISEHNRLYWYRQTLGQGPEFLTYFQNEAQLEKSRLLSDRFSAERPKGSFSTLEIQRTEQGDSAMYLCASSLVYPTDTQYFGPGTRLTVL.

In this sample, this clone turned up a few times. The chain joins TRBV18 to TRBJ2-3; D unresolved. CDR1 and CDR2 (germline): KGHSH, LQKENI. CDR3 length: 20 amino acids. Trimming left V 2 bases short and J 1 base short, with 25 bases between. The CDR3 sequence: CASSPYQPPFPFLGTDTQYF. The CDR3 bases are TGTGCCAGCTCACCATACCAGCCTCCTTTCCCCTTCCTTGGCACAGATACGCAGTATTTT.

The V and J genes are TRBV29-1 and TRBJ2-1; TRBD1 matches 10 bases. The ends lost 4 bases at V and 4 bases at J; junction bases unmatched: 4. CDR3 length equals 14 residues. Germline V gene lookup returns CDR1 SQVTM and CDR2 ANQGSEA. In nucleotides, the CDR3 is TGCAGCGTTGGACGGGACAGGGGATACAATGAGCAGTTCTTC. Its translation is CSVGRDRGYNEQFF.

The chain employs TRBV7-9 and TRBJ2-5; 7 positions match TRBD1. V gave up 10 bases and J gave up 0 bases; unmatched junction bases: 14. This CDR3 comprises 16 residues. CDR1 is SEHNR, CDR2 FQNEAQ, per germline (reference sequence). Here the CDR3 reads CATSPLAGGYQETQYF. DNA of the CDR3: TGTGCCACCTCACCCCTCGCAGGGGGATACCAAGAGACCCAGTACTTC.

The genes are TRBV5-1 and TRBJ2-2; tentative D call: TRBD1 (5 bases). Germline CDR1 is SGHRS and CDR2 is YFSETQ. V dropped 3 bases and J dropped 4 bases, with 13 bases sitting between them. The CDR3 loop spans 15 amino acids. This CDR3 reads CASSSHLTATGELFF. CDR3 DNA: TGCGCCAGCAGCTCGCACCTGACAGCCACCGGGGAGCTGTTTTTT. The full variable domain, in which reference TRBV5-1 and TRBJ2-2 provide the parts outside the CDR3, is KAGVTQTPRYLIKTRGQQVTLSCSPISGHRSVSWYQQTPGQGLQFLFEYFSETQRNKGNFPGRFSGRQFSNSRSEMNVSTLELGDSALYLCASSSHLTATGELFFGEGSRLTVL.

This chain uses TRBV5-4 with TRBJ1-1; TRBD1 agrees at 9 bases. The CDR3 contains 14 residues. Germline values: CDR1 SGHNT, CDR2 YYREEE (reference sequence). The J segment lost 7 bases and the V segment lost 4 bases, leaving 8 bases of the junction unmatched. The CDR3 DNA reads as TGTGCCAGCAGCCCCCCGGGACAGGGATATGAAGCTTTCTTT. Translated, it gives CASSPPGQGYEAFF.

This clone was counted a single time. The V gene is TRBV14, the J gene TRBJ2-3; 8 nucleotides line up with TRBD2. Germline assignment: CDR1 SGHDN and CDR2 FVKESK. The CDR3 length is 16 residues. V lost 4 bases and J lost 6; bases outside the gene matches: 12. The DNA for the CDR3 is TGTGCCAGCAGCCTGGTAGGTGCGGGAGGAGGCGATACGCAGTATTTT. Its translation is CASSLVGAGGGDTQYF. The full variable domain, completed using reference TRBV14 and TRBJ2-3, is EAGVTQFPSHSVIEKGQTVTLRCDPISGHDNLYWYRRVMGKEIKFLLHFVKESKQDESGMPNNRFLAERTGGTYSTLKVQPAELEDSGVYFCASSLVGAGGGDTQYFGPGTRLTVL.

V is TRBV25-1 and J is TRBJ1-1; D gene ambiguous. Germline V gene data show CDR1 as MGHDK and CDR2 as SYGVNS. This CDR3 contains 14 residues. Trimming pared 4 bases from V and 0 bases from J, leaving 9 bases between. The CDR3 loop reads CASSGETVNTEAFF. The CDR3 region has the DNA TGTGCCAGCAGTGGGGAAACAGTGAACACTGAAGCTTTCTTT. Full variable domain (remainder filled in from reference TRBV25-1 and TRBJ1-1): EADIYQTPRYLVIGTGKKITLECSQTMGHDKMYWYQQDPGMELHLIHYSYGVNSTEKGDLSSESTVSRIRTEHFPLTLESARPSHTSQYLCASSGETVNTEAFFGQGTRLTVV.

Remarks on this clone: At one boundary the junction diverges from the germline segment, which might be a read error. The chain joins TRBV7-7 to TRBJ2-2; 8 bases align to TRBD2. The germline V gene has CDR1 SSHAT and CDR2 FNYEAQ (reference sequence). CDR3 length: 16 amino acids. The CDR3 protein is CASTPTSGSYPGELFF. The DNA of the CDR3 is TGTGCTAGCACCCCGACCAGCGGGAGCTATCCCGGGGAGCTGTTTTTT.

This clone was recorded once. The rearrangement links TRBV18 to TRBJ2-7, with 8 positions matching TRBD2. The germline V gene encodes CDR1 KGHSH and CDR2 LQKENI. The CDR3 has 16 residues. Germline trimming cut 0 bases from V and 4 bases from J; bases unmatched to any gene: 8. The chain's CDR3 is CASSPPGKLAVYEQYF. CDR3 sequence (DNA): TGTGCCAGCTCACCACCTGGAAAACTAGCGGTGTACGAGCAGTACTTC.

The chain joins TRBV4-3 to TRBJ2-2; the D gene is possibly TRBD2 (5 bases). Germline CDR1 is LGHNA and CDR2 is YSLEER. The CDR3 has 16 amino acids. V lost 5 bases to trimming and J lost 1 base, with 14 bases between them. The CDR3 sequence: CASSGAEGKNTGELFF. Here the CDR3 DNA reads TGCGCCAGCAGCGGAGCGGAAGGGAAGAACACCGGGGAGCTGTTTTTT.

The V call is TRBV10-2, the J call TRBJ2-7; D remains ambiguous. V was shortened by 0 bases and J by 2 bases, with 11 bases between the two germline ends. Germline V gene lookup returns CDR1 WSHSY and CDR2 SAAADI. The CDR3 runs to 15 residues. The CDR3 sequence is CASSESPQTTYEQYF. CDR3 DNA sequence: TGCGCCAGCAGTGAGTCGCCTCAAACAACCTACGAGCAGTACTTC.

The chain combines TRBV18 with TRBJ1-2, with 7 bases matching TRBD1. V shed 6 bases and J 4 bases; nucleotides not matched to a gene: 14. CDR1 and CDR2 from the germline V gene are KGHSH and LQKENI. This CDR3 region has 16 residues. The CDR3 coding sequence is TGTGCCAGCTCGCGTGAATACACAGGGGATTCCTATGGCTACACCTTC. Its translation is CASSREYTGDSYGYTF.